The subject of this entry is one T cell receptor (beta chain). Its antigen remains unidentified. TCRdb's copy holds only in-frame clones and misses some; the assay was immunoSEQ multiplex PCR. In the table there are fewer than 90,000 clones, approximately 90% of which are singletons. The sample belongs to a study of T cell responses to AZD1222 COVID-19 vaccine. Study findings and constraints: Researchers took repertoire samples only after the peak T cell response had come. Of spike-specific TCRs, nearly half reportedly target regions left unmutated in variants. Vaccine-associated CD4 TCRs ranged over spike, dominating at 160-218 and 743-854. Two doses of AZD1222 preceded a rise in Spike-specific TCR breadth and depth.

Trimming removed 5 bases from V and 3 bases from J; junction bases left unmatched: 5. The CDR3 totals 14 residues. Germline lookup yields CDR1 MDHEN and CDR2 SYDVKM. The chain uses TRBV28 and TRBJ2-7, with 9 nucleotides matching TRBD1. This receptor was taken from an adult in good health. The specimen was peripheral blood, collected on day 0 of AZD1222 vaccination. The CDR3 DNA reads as TGTGCCAGCAGTCCGGGACAGGGTGTCTACGAGCAGTACTTC. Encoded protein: CASSPGQGVYEQYF.